This T cell receptor (beta chain) was identified during a study of CD8 T cells in ankylosing spondylitis. TCRdb itself ran the 5' RACE reads through MiXCR, one entry per CDR3 protein. Here the sample spans more than 300,000 distinct CDR3 sequences, 8% being singletons. The CDR3 spans 20 residues. V lost 4 bases, J lost 0 bases, and 18 bases stayed unmatched. CDR1 is SGHDT, CDR2 YYEEEE, per germline. Notes on the study in general: Within ankylosing spondylitis blood, a TCR beta motif made up of several highly homologous variants appeared to be characteristic.

As concerns this clonotype: Its antigen is unknown.

This TCR derives from a male donor with ankylosing spondylitis. This sequence joins TRBV5-6 and TRBJ2-3, with TRBD1 matching over 9 bases. The sample was blood, either unsorted or a sorted T cell fraction (not recorded which). CDR3 nucleotides: TGTGCCAGCAGCCCCACTCTTCCCGGGACAGGGTCAGCTAGCACAGATACGCAGTATTTT. Its protein product is CASSPTLPGTGSASTDTQYF.